This record looks at one TCR beta chain sequence and its context. Its antigen is still unknown. PCR primers comprised 60 Vbeta and 13 Jbeta primers. Data came from immunoSEQ multiplex PCR; TCRdb stores just in-frame clones and leaves some out. The data contain 150,000 to 200,000 clones, roughly 83% of them singletons. This CDR3 contains 11 residues. Germline CDR1 and CDR2: SNHLY and FYNNEI. The V and J ends lost 4 bases and 5 bases respectively, with 6 bases between them. The data were taken from a study of cytomegalovirus exposure and HLA in healthy donors. Findings and limits, study-wide: The listing of roughly 160 TCR beta chains classed them as cytomegalovirus-associated. Reportedly, diagnosis of cytomegalovirus status by the classifier showed high specificity and sensitivity. TCR beta sequences reportedly predicted most subjects' HLA-A and HLA-B alleles accurately. Earlier findings revealed that most TCR beta V segments proved productive either about 87% or about 30% of the time.

The sequence derives from a woman aged 45-65 years in good health and CMV-seronegative. The chain has TRBV2 and TRBJ2-7; D is uncertain. The sample taken for sequencing was PBMCs. The CDR3 loop reads CASSAQNEQYF. The CDR3 DNA is TGTGCCAGCAGTGCCCAAAACGAGCAGTACTTC.